These 13 T cell receptor beta chains came from one sample sequenced in a study of shared clonotypes between healthy human individuals. Only in-frame clones appear in the TCRdb table, and some are missing; sequencing was by immunoSEQ multiplex PCR. The sample lists under 2,000,000 clones, approximately 94% occurring once. Naive CD8 cells were CD45RO-negative, positively selected for CCR7, excluding terminally differentiated effector memory CD45RA+ cells. Sequencing input: naive CD8+ T cells sorted from blood. The receptors were gathered from a young man in good health.

The J gene is TRBJ2-1, the V gene TRBV19, with TRBD2 matching 11 bases. There are 16 residues in the CDR3. The J segment lost 4 bases and the V segment lost 5 bases, leaving 7 bases of the junction unmatched. Germline CDR1 is LNHDA and CDR2 is SQIVND (reference sequence). This CDR3 is CASSPRGLAVYNEQFF. The CDR3 DNA sequence: TGTGCCAGTAGTCCCAGGGGACTAGCGGTTTACAATGAGCAGTTCTTC. Filled out from reference TRBV19 and TRBJ2-1, the complete variable domain reads DGGITQSPKYLFRKEGQNVTLSCEQNLNHDAMYWYRQDPGQGLRLIYYSQIVNDFQKGDIAEGYSVSREKKESFPLTVTSAQKNPTAFYLCASSPRGLAVYNEQFFGPGTRLTVL.

The rearrangement uses TRBV19 and TRBJ2-1, with a tentative D call TRBD2 (5 bases). Germline CDR1 and CDR2: LNHDA and SQIVND (reference sequence). The CDR3 length is 13 residues. V was pared by 5 bases and J by 6 bases, with 11 bases between. The CDR3 DNA sequence: TGTGCCAGTAGTCAAACTAGTGTCAATGAGCAGTTCTTC. This encodes CASSQTSVNEQFF.

On this clone: This sample also contains other DNA sequences that code for the same CDR3. The V call is TRBV27, the J call TRBJ2-2, with D unclear. The CDR3 spans 13 residues. CDR1 and CDR2 from the germline V gene are MNHEY and SMNVEV (reference sequence). V was trimmed by 0 bases and J by 3 bases, leaving 2 bases between them. CDR3 sequence: CASSLSYTGELFF. CDR3 coding DNA: TGTGCCAGCAGTTTATCGTACACCGGGGAGCTGTTTTTT.

The chain has TRBV11-2 and TRBJ1-2; D perhaps matches TRBD1 (5 bases). The CDR3 is 15 amino acids. The ends were cut back, 0 bases at V and 8 bases at J, with 16 bases in the middle. Germline V gene lookup returns CDR1 SGHAT and CDR2 FQNNGV. CDR3 DNA sequence: TGTGCCAGCAGCTTAGATCCCTCAGGGTTTGGAGGCTACACCTTC. Its translation: CASSLDPSGFGGYTF.

This clone appeared a few times. This chain joins TRBV6-5 and TRBJ1-2; possible D gene TRBD1, 6 bases. Germline CDR1 and CDR2: MNHEY and SVGAGI. CDR3 size: 16 residues. V dropped 0 bases and J dropped 1 base, with 12 bases sitting between them. The CDR3: CASSYSGTTLNYGYTF. The CDR3 DNA follows: TGTGCCAGCAGTTACTCCGGGACAACCCTTAACTATGGCTACACCTTC.

The chain employs TRBV4-1 and TRBJ2-3; no reliable D call. The CDR3 covers 16 residues. Germline CDR1 reads MGHRA; CDR2 reads YSYEKL. V shed 1 base and J shed 2 bases, with 13 bases lying between them. The CDR3 reads CASSQGVLPPTDTQYF. CDR3 bases: TGCGCCAGCAGCCAAGGGGTCCTACCCCCCACAGATACGCAGTATTTT.

The J gene is TRBJ2-2, the V gene TRBV27, with a weak D call TRBD2 (6 bases). V shed 5 bases and J shed 1 base, with 23 bases lying between them. Germline V gene lookup returns CDR1 MNHEY and CDR2 SMNVEV (reference sequence). The CDR3 totals 19 residues. DNA of the CDR3: TGTGCCAGCAGTGCGGTTGAGGGACTGGGAGCCTTGAACACCGGGGAGCTGTTTTTT. Protein sequence: CASSAVEGLGALNTGELFF.

The chain is built from TRBV7-9 and TRBJ2-1, with D perhaps TRBD1 (6 bases). The V end was cut by 5 bases, the J end by 8 bases, with 10 bases between. Germline lookup yields CDR1 SEHNR and CDR2 FQNEAQ (reference sequence). The CDR3 sequence is 12 residues long. CDR3 in DNA: TGTGCCAGCAGCCCCGGGACACATGAGCAGTTCTTC. Protein product: CASSPGTHEQFF.

This clone was seen once. Other DNA sequences in the sample encode the same CDR3. This chain uses TRBV19 with TRBJ1-1; D is undetermined. V was cut by 3 bases and J by 2 bases, with 7 bases left in between. Germline CDR1 LNHDA, CDR2 SQIVND (reference sequence). CDR3 length: 13 amino acids. This chain's CDR3 is CASSIALNTEAFF. The CDR3 coding sequence is TGTGCCAGTAGTATCGCGCTAAACACTGAAGCTTTCTTT.

The chain links TRBV19 to TRBJ2-2, with TRBD2 matching 11 bases. The germline V gene encodes CDR1 LNHDA and CDR2 SQIVND (reference sequence). Trimming cost V 9 bases and J 3 bases; bases outside gene matches: 3. This CDR3 is built from 14 residues. The DNA for the CDR3 is TGTGCCAGCCAACTAGCGGGAGACACCGGGGAGCTGTTTTTT. Translated, it gives CASQLAGDTGELFF.

The V call is TRBV27, the J call TRBJ2-7; 9 bases are shared with TRBD1. Germline CDR1 reads MNHEY; CDR2 reads SMNVEV (reference sequence). This CDR3 comprises 14 residues. V lost 5 bases, J lost 5 bases, and 7 bases stayed unmatched. CDR3 loop: CASSPGTGLHEQYF. The CDR3, as DNA: TGTGCCAGCAGTCCCGGGACAGGGCTACACGAGCAGTACTTC.

The rearrangement uses TRBV7-9 and TRBJ2-3; D possibly uses TRBD1 or TRBD2 (5 bases each). The CDR3 totals 14 residues. V was shortened by 3 bases and J by 3 bases, with 10 bases between the two germline ends. Germline V CDR1 and CDR2: SEHNR, FQNEAQ (reference sequence). CDR3 loop: CASSFWDGTDTQYF. Written as DNA, the CDR3 is TGTGCCAGCAGCTTTTGGGACGGTACAGATACGCAGTATTTT.

This clone was counted a single time. Other nucleotide sequences from this sample produce the same CDR3. The genes are TRBV11-2 and TRBJ1-2; D not resolved. The V and J ends lost 3 bases and 0 bases respectively, with 8 bases between them. Germline V gene sequence: CDR1 SGHAT, CDR2 FQNNGV. The CDR3 length is 14 residues. The CDR3 here is CASSFSGSNYGYTF. As DNA, the CDR3 is TGTGCCAGCAGCTTTTCTGGGTCTAACTATGGCTACACCTTC.